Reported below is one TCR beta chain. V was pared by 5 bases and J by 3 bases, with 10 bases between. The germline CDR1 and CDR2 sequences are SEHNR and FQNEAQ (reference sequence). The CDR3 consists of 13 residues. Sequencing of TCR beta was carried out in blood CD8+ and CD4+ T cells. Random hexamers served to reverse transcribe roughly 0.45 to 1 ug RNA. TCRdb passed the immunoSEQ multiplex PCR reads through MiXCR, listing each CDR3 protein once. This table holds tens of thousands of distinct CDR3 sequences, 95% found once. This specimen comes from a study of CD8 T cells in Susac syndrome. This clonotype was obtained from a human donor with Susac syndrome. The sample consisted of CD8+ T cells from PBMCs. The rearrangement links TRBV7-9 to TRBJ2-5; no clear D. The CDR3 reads CASSHLAEETQYF. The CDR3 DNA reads TGTGCCAGCAGCCACCTGGCCGAAGAGACCCAGTACTTC.